The clone carrying this T cell receptor (beta chain) was counted at least ten times. The record originates from a study of T cells in Graves' hyperthyroidism and ophthalmopathy. There were TCR beta CDR3 regions amplified from RNA transcripts. Initially, a first-round RT-PCR of the TCR CDR3 employed the HTBI primer set. One entry per CDR3 protein, called by TCRdb with MiXCR from the multiplex PCR reads. The repertoire holds 400,000 to 600,000 distinct CDR3 sequences, roughly 16% seen once, with about 29% in the top ten. CDR3 length equals 15 residues. Germline assignment: CDR1 SQVTM and CDR2 ANQGSEA. V was trimmed by 7 bases and J by 1 base, leaving 19 bases between them.

This clonotype was obtained from a woman aged 25 to 39 with Graves' ophthalmopathy. Input material: blood. The V gene is TRBV29-1, the J gene TRBJ1-1; D remains ambiguous. For the CDR3, the DNA is TGCAGCGGTAAGGGAGGGCCTCTACCGAACACTGAAGCTTTCTTT. Protein: CSGKGGPLPNTEAFF.